This T cell receptor beta chain was identified during a study of cytomegalovirus exposure and HLA in healthy donors. Study as a whole: Most genotyped donors, over 70% of about 360, had Caucasian-associated genetic ancestry.

Comments on this clone: Antigen: not known.

In the PCR, 60 Vbeta and 13 Jbeta primers were used. Method: immunoSEQ multiplex PCR; TCRdb's copy keeps in-frame clones and lacks some. The table records under 200,000 clones, about nine tenths of them present only once. Trimming took 5 bases from V and 7 from J; bases not matched to a gene: 11. CDR3 length equals 14 residues. Germline CDR1 MNHNS, CDR2 SASEGT. Broader study findings: Later analysis reportedly placed an Asian-associated ancestry cluster below the roughly 680-donor mean in N-insertions. Researchers reported from a later analysis that most CMV-associated TCR beta chains appeared HLA-restricted.

This TCR derives from a boy younger than 10 in good health and CMV-seronegative. The source material was PBMCs. J is TRBJ2-7 and V is TRBV6-1, with 7 bases that match TRBD2. The CDR3 DNA reads as TGTGCCAGCAGTAACCGGAGACTAGCTGGGGAGCAGTACTTC. Its protein is CASSNRRLAGEQYF.